This TCR beta chain comes out of a study of cytomegalovirus exposure and HLA in healthy donors. Overall study results and limits: Many donors carried some public TCRs, although rarity characterized most TCR sequences. The authors listed around 150 TCR beta chains as cytomegalovirus-associated.

The donors formed part of the approximately 130-subject validation cohort, distinct from the approximately 670-subject first cohort. In its sample, this clone was seen once. Its antigen is not identified. The protocol was immunoSEQ multiplex PCR, while the TCRdb copy is restricted to in-frame clones and leaves out a portion. The sample contains more than 150,000 clones, roughly 82% of which appear only once. The ends lost 8 bases at V and 2 bases at J; junction bases unmatched: 13. This CDR3 contains 19 residues. Germline CDR1 reads MNHEY; CDR2 reads SMNVEV (reference sequence). This receptor was taken from a man aged 18 to 30 in good health and CMV-seropositive. The J gene is TRBJ2-1, the V gene TRBV27; 15 bases fit TRBD2. Sequencing was performed on PBMCs. In DNA form, the CDR3 reads TGTGCCAGCCGAATGGGGACTAGCGGGAGGTATAGCGCCTACAATGAGCAGTTCTTC. It yields the protein CASRMGTSGRYSAYNEQFF.